This entry features one TCR beta chain sequence. The antigen remains undetermined. The sample originates from a study of cytomegalovirus exposure and HLA in healthy donors. General study results and limits: A classifier reportedly called cytomegalovirus status with high sensitivity and specificity. Rare TCR sequences predominated, though certain public TCRs were found in many donors.

Here immunoSEQ multiplex PCR was the method, and the copy in TCRdb shows in-frame clones only, minus some. Of about 200,000 clones detected, around 87% appear once; the ten largest clones hold roughly 2%. The CDR3 is 15 amino acids. Germline V lookup: CDR1 MNHEY, CDR2 SMNVEV (reference sequence). Trimming at V came to 7 bases and at J to 4 bases, leaving 12 bases not matched to a gene. Sequenced: PBMCs. The clonotype was recovered from a woman under 30 in good health and CMV-seropositive. The chain carries TRBV27 and TRBJ1-2, with 7 bases lining up with TRBD1. The CDR3 sequence is CASKELTQGGYGYTF. CDR3 nucleotides: TGTGCCAGCAAAGAGTTAACCCAGGGGGGCTATGGCTACACCTTC.